This T cell receptor (beta chain) was profiled in a study of cytomegalovirus exposure and HLA in healthy donors. In the case of this clone: The antigen is undetermined.

Notes on the study in general: Likely technical artifact: a cluster of highly shared sequence variants. Later analysis identified a missense DCLRE1C variant that was linked to TCR beta V- and J-gene trimming. Presence/absence analyses rested on an assumption that sequencing depth was roughly uniform across donors.

Primers included in the PCR were 60 Vbeta and 13 Jbeta primers. TCRdb's copy holds only in-frame clones and misses some; the assay was immunoSEQ multiplex PCR. The table records more than 95,000 clones, 81% of them present only once. The sequence came from a man aged 18 to 30 in good health and CMV-seronegative. Sequencing was performed on PBMCs.

CDR3 in amino acids: CASSDDSKGRNTIYF. The CDR3 nucleotides are TGTGCCAGCAGTGATGACAGCAAGGGCCGAAACACCATATATTTT. The chain couples TRBV25-1 to TRBJ1-3; D is possibly TRBD1 (5 bases). Germline V lookup: CDR1 MGHDK, CDR2 SYGVNS. Between the trimmed V and J ends, which lost 3 bases and 5 bases, there was a span of 14 bases. The CDR3 is 15 amino acids.